Presented here are 4 T cell receptor beta chains from one specimen sequenced in a study of blood T cell repertoires in COVID-19. Produced via immunoSEQ multiplex PCR; TCRdb's table is partial and in-frame only. The profile shows about 240,000 clones, 70% to 90% of them singletons. The sample consisted of peripheral blood. These receptors originate from a woman in her 70s with active or convalescent COVID-19.

The chain links TRBV5-6 to TRBJ1-1; D uncertain. Trimming took 4 bases from V and 10 from J, leaving 14 bases between them. The CDR3 is 12 amino acids. CDR1 SGHDT and CDR2 YYEEEE come from the germline V gene. The CDR3 DNA reads TGTGCCAGCAGCGGAACCGGGAGACGAGCTTTCTTT. This translates into CASSGTGRRAFF.

The chain employs TRBV19 and TRBJ1-1, with 7 bases aligning to TRBD1. Germline trimming cut 7 bases from V and 0 bases from J; bases unmatched to any gene: 5. The CDR3 extends over 14 amino acids. Germline values: CDR1 LNHDA, CDR2 SQIVND (reference sequence). The CDR3 coding sequence is TGTGCCAGTACAGGGGGTTTAATGAACACTGAAGCTTTCTTT. Its translation: CASTGGLMNTEAFF.

V is TRBV5-1 and J is TRBJ1-4; D is unclear. Germline V CDR1 and CDR2: SGHRS, YFSETQ. The CDR3 spans 14 residues. V was cut by 3 bases and J by 5 bases, with 11 bases left in between. The CDR3 loop is CASSSDPLNEKLFF. CDR3 coding DNA: TGCGCCAGCAGCTCCGATCCGCTAAATGAAAAACTGTTTTTT.

A word on this clone: The sample carries other DNA sequences with the same CDR3. The rearrangement joins TRBV5-1 to TRBJ1-5, with TRBD1 matching over 7 bases. Germline V gene data show CDR1 as SGHRS and CDR2 as YFSETQ. The V gene end was trimmed by 0 bases and the J gene end by 7 bases; junction bases not matched to a gene: 4. The CDR3 totals 14 residues. The CDR3 loop reads CASSLEGGGQPQHF. For the CDR3, the DNA is TGCGCCAGCAGCTTGGAAGGAGGGGGCCAGCCCCAGCATTTT.